The rows below give T cell receptor beta chains drawn from one sample of a study of blood T cell repertoires in COVID-19. Profiling relied on immunoSEQ multiplex PCR, and the TCRdb table lists in-frame clones only, not all of them. The sample carries approximately 150,000 clones, approximately 90% recorded once. Sequencing used peripheral blood. These receptors were obtained from a woman between 55 and 75 years old with active or convalescent COVID-19. Both conserved end residues are part of each CDR3. The D gene is left open where the match is weak. Only part of the rows carry a size: once, few, many, or a class if the clone is expanded.

TRBD1,few,TRBV27,TRBJ1-2,CASSLSRTGTNYGYTF,TGTGCCAGCAGTTTATCGAGGACAGGGACCAACTATGGCTACACCTTC
TRBD1,.,TRBV29-1,TRBJ2-5,CSVAGTGVGETQYF,TGCAGCGTGGCCGGGACAGGGGTAGGAGAGACCCAGTACTTC
.,.,TRBV20-1,TRBJ1-2,CSSGEGGYTF,TGCAGTTCAGGGGAAGGTGGCTACACCTTC
TRBD2,.,TRBV6-5,TRBJ2-3,CASSSSLAGRTDTQYF,TGTGCCAGCAGTTCCTCCTTAGCGGGGCGTACAGATACGCAGTATTTT
TRBD2,.,TRBV10-3,TRBJ2-3,CAISDGGGGGNTDTQYF,TGTGCCATCAGTGATGGTGGCGGGGGGGGAAACACAGATACGCAGTATTTT
.,.,TRBV12-3/TRBV12-4,TRBJ1-2,CASSYQGSGYTF,TGTGCCAGCAGTTATCAGGGAAGTGGCTACACCTTC
.,.,TRBV6-2/TRBV6-3,TRBJ2-1,CASSYRGSSYNEQFF,TGTGCCAGCAGTTACCGGGGTTCGTCCTACAATGAGCAGTTCTTC
.,.,TRBV14,TRBJ1-3,CASRPSGSLRNTIYF,TGTGCCAGCAGGCCATCCGGTAGCCTGAGAAACACCATATATTTT
.,.,TRBV19,TRBJ1-2,CASKEDSFRYGYTF,TGTGCCAGCAAGGAGGACTCCTTTCGGTATGGCTACACCTTC
TRBD2,.,TRBV4-3,TRBJ2-7,CASSQDFGGGRYEQYF,TGCGCCAGCAGCCAAGACTTCGGCGGGGGACGCTACGAGCAGTACTTC